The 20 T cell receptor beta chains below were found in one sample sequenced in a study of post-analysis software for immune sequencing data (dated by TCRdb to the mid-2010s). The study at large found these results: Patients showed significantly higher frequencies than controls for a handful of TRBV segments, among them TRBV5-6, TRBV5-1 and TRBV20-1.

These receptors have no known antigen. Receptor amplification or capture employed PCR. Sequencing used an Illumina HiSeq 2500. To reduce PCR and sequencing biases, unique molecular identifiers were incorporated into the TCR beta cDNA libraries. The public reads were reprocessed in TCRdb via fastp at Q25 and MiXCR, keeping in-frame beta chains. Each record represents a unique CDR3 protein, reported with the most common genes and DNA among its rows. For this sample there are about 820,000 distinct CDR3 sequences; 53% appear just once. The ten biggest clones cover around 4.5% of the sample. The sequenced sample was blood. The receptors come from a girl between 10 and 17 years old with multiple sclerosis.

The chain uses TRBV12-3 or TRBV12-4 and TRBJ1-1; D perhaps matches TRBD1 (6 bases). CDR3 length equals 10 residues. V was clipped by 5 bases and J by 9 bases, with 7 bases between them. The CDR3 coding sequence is TGTGCCAGCAGTGGGACAAAAGCTTTCTTT. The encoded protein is CASSGTKAFF.

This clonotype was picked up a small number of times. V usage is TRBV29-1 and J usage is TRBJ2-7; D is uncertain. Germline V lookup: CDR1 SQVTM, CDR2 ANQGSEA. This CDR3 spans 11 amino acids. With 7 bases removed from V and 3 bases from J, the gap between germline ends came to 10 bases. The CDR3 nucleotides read TGCAGCGCTCTCAGTGGCTACGAGCAGTACTTC. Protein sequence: CSALSGYEQYF.

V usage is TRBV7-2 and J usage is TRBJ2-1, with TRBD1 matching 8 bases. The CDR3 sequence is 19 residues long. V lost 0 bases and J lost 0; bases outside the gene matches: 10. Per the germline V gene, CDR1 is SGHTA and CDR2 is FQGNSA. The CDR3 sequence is CASSLAPGQGGGSYNEQFF. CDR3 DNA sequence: TGTGCCAGCAGCTTAGCCCCCGGACAGGGAGGAGGCTCCTACAATGAGCAGTTCTTC.

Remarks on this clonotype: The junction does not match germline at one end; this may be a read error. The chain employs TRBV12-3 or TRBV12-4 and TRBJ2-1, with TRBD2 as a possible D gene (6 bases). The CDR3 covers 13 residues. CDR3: CASSITSYDEQFF. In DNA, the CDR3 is TGTGCCAGCAGCATCACTAGCTACGATGAGCAGTTCTTC.

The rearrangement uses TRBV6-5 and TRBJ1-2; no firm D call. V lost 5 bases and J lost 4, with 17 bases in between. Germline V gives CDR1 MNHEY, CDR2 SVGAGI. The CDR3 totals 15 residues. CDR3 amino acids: CASSSFPGVGYGYTF. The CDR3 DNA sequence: TGTGCCAGCAGTAGTTTCCCGGGAGTTGGCTATGGCTACACCTTC.

CDR3 in amino acids: CSVDAGDYEQYF. The CDR3 DNA is TGCAGCGTTGACGCGGGGGACTACGAGCAGTACTTC. The chain recombines TRBV29-1 with TRBJ2-5; TRBD2 matches at 7 bases. The DNA end favors TRBJ2-7, so the J call may be wrong. The length of the CDR3 is 12 residues. Germline V gene data show CDR1 as SQVTM and CDR2 as ANQGSEA.

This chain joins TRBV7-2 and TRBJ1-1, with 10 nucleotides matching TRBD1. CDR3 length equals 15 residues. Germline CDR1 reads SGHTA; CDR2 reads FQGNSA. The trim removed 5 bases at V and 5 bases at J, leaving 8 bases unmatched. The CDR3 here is CASSTRQGARTEAFF. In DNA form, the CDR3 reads TGTGCCAGCAGCACGAGACAGGGGGCGCGAACTGAAGCTTTCTTT. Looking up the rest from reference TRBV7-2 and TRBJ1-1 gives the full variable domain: GAGVSQSPSNKVTEKGKDVELRCDPISGHTALYWYRQSLGQGLEFLIYFQGNSAPDKSGLPSDRFSAERTGGSVSTLTIQRTQQEDSAVYLCASSTRQGARTEAFFGQGTRLTVV.

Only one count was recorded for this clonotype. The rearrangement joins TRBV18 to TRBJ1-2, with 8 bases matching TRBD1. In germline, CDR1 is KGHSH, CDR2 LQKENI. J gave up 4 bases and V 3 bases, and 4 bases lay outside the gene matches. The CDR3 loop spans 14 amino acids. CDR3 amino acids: CASSPADRGYGYTF. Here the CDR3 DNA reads TGTGCCAGCTCACCGGCTGACAGGGGCTATGGCTACACCTTC.

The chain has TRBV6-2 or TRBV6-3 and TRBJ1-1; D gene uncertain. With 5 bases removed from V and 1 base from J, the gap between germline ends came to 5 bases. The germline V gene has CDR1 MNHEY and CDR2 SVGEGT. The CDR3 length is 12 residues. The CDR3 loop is CASSGPNTEAFF. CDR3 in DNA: TGTGCCAGCAGTGGGCCGAACACTGAAGCTTTCTTT.

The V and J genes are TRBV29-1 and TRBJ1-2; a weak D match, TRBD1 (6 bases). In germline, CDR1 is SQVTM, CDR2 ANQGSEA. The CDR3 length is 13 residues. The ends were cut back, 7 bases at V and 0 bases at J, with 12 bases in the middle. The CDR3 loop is CSAQDRSNYGYTF. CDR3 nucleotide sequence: TGCAGCGCGCAAGACAGGTCTAACTATGGCTACACCTTC.

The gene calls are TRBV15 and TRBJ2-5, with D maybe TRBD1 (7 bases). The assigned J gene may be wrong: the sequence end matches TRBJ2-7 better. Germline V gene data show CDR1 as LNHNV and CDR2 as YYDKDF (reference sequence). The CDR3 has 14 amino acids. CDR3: CATSIPTGRNEQYF. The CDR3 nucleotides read TGTGCCACCAGCATCCCGACAGGGAGGAACGAGCAGTACTTC.

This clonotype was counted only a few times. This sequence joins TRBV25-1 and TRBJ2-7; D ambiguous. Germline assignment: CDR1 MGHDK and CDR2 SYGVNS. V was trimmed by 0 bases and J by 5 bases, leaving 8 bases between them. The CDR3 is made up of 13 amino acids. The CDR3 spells CASSEYGRNEQYF. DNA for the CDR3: TGTGCCAGCAGTGAATATGGAAGAAACGAGCAGTACTTC.

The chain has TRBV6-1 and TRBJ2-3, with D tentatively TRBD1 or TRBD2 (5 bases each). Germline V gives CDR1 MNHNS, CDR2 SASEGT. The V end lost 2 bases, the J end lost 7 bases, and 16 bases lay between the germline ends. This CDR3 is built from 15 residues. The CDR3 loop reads CASSEYGESGHTQYF. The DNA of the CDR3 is TGTGCCAGCAGTGAATACGGGGAGTCGGGGCATACGCAGTATTTT.

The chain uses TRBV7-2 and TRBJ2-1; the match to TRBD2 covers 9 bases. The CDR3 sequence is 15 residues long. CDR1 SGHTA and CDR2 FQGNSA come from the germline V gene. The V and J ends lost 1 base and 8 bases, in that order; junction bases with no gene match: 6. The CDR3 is CASSLVGTSNHEQFF. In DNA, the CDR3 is TGTGCCAGCAGCTTAGTTGGGACTAGCAATCATGAGCAGTTCTTC. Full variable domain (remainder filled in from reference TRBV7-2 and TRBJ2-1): GAGVSQSPSNKVTEKGKDVELRCDPISGHTALYWYRQSLGQGLEFLIYFQGNSAPDKSGLPSDRFSAERTGGSVSTLTIQRTQQEDSAVYLCASSLVGTSNHEQFFGPGTRLTVL.

The CDR3 DNA reads TGCGCCAGCACCTCAACTAGCGGGGGTGGAAATACGCAGTATTTT. Its translation is CASTSTSGGGNTQYF. The gene calls are TRBV5-1 and TRBJ2-3; 11 positions agree with TRBD2. V shed 6 bases and J 7 bases; nucleotides not matched to a gene: 10. The CDR3 has 15 amino acids. CDR1 SGHRS and CDR2 YFSETQ come from the germline V gene.

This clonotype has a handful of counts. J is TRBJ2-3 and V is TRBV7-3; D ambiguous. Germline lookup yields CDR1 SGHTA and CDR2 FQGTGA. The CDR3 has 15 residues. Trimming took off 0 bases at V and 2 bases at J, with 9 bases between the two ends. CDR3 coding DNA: TGTGCCAGCAGCTTAACAGGTTATTTCACAGATACGCAGTATTTT. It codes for CASSLTGYFTDTQYF.

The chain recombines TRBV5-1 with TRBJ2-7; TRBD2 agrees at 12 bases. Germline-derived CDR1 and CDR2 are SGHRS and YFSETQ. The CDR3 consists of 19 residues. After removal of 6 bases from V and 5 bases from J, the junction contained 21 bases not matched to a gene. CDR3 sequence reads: CASTPGRLAGASGAHEQYF. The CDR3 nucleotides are TGCGCCAGCACCCCCGGGAGACTAGCGGGAGCCTCCGGGGCCCACGAGCAGTACTTC.

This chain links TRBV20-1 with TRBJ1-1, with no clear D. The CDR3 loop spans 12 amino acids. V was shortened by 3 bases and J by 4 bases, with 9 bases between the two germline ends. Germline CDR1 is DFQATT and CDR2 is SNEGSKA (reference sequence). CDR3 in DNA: TGCAGTGCTAGTAGGATCGGCACTGAAGCTTTCTTT. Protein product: CSASRIGTEAFF.

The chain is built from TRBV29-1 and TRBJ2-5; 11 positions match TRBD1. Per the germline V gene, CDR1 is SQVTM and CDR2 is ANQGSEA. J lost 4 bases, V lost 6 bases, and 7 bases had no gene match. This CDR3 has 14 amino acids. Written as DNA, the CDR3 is TGCAGCGTCGCTGGACAGGGGGCTGCAGAGACCCAGTACTTC. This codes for CSVAGQGAAETQYF.

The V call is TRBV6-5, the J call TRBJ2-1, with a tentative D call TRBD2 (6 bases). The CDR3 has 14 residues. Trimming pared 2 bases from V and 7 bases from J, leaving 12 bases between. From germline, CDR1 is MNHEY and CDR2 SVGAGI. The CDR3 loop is CASSYAREVNEQFF. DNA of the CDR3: TGTGCCAGCAGTTACGCGAGGGAGGTGAATGAGCAGTTCTTC.